This T cell receptor beta chain was sequenced for a study of blood T cell repertoires in COVID-19 (dated by TCRdb to about 2020). Background for the entire study: The collaborator samples originated in the United States, Italy and Spain and spanned the acute and convalescent phases of COVID-19. HLA class I and class II types, where available, came from metadata supplied by the sample provider rather than from assay-based typing. The prospective study material was composed of cDNA or gDNA derived from T cells, B-cell-depleted T cells, or PBMCs. The repertoires were released in a freely available public database intended as a resource for research on the immune response to SARS-CoV-2. The samples were drawn from two sources: the first 160 participants of the ongoing ImmuneRACE study, and 1,254 subjects contributed by 6 global collaborators. The sample metadata nearly always contained a de-identified subject ID, COVID-19 status, age in years and sex. Subjects who had been exposed to COVID-19, were actively infected with it, or had recovered from it provided the deeply sampled blood TCRbeta repertoires that made up the dataset.

Study-wide findings and limitations: The quantity of clinical and demographic metadata differed by source and by participant and was supplied without curation.

Taken from the germline V gene (reference sequence), the CDR1 and CDR2 loops are MNHEY and SMNVEV. The CDR3 has 16 amino acids, counting the end cysteine and phenylalanine. The kept DNA is CDR3 alone, 48 bases in frame from the first base. V is trimmed back by 5 bases and J by 3 bases, and the junction contains 6 bases that no gene match accounts for. Whole blood was collected in K2EDTA tubes by collaborating institutions according to the institutions' own protocols. For TCRbeta analysis, collaborators shipped samples as frozen whole blood, isolated PBMCs, or DNA extracted from either of those sample types. This clone was recorded only once. The antigen it recognizes is unknown. Per-base quality was not reported, and no clone a single base away is much larger than it. TCRbeta CDR3 regions were amplified from genomic DNA by means of the immunoSEQ Assay, a bias-controlled multiplex PCR. Per the source publication's procedure: Within the assay, amplification of reference gene primers was used to estimate how many nucleated cells each sample contained. To quantify the absolute abundance of each unique TCRbeta CDR3 rearrangement, sequence reads were collapsed and filtered. For each sample, productive Simpson clonality was calculated by taking the square root of Simpson's diversity index across productive rearrangements. TCRdb carries this immuneACCESS record with in-frame sequences only. Its versions omit some clonotypes, under half of them owing to an unresolved V gene in the studies checked, with the rest unexplained. Clonal size and the V and J genes are those of that table, whereas D and trimming came from the DNA. In all, the sample holds roughly 46,000 clones, and 70% to 90% of those were seen once. Jointly, the top ten make up approximately 10% of the sample.

The clonotype was recovered from a man between 50 and 59 years old with active COVID-19. Recombination joined TRBV27 with TRBJ2-5, and 13 junctional nucleotides match TRBD2. The sample was peripheral blood. DNA sequence: TGTGCCAGCAGTGGCTCGGGACTAGCGGGGAAAGAGACCCAGTACTTC. Translated, this is CASSGSGLAGKETQYF.